This TCR beta chain was identified in a study of cytomegalovirus exposure and HLA in healthy donors. Regarding the study as a whole: The study put about 180 TCR beta chains on its list as cytomegalovirus-associated. When the data were analyzed later, several of the most significant clusters appeared to be linked to common viral pathogens. The productive fraction for most TCR beta V segments was about 87% or about 30% in an earlier analysis. Accurate prediction of HLA-A and HLA-B alleles (for most subjects) was reportedly achieved from TCR beta sequences.

CDR3 length equals 16 residues. CDR1 and CDR2 (germline): MGHRA, YSYEKL. Trimming removed 4 bases from V and 6 bases from J; junction bases left unmatched: 11. This clone occurred a few times. Its target is unknown. The PCR used 60 Vbeta and 13 Jbeta primers. Clones were read by immunoSEQ multiplex PCR, and TCRdb kept only the in-frame ones, dropping some. The sample has about 91,000 clones, around 80% seen once. The specimen sequenced was PBMCs. This chain uses TRBV4-1 with TRBJ2-1; 8 positions match TRBD2. The clonotype was recovered from a male donor in good health and CMV-seropositive. As DNA, the CDR3 is TGCGCCAGCAGCCCTACCCTGAGCGGGAGCGGCAATGAGCAGTTCTTC. Translating it yields CASSPTLSGSGNEQFF.